What follows is one TCR beta chain and its context. The assay was immunoSEQ multiplex PCR, and TCRdb's table has in-frame clones only and misses some. The repertoire holds 55,000 to 75,000 clones, with 70% to 85% as singletons. These data belong to a study of OX40 agonist ivuxolimab in advanced cancers. As for the study in general: Of the participants, under 50% had some prior anti-PD-1, anti-PD-L1 or anti-CTLA-4 therapy, which was allowed.

The germline V gene has CDR1 SNHLY and CDR2 FYNNEI. With 3 bases removed from V and 1 base from J, the gap between germline ends came to 12 bases. The CDR3 sequence is 15 residues long. This chain connects TRBV2 to TRBJ1-1, with a weak D call TRBD1 (5 bases). The receptor was derived from an adult with an advanced solid tumor such as melanoma, head and neck, liver or kidney cancer. The source material was CD4+ or CD8+ T cells sorted from blood, sampled in a trial of the OX40 agonist ivuxolimab. The CDR3 DNA reads as TGTGCCAGCAGTGAGGGGGGACTGGCGAACACTGAAGCTTTCTTT. Amino acid sequence: CASSEGGLANTEAFF.